These 18 T cell receptor beta chains share one sample of origin, sequenced in a study of siplizumab effects on memory and regulatory T cells. Profiling relied on immunoSEQ multiplex PCR, and the TCRdb table lists in-frame clones only, not all of them. This sample has 75,000 to 100,000 clones; just under 95% occur once, and the top ten carry roughly 1.3%. The sequencing input was non-Treg CD4+ T cells sorted from blood. These receptors all come from a human donor in good health.

The chain is built from TRBV5-1 and TRBJ2-7; D possibly corresponds to TRBD2 (6 bases). Deletions cut 4 bases from V and 6 bases from J, with 20 bases between. This CDR3 spans 15 amino acids. Germline CDR1 is SGHRS and CDR2 is YFSETQ. CDR3 residues: CASSAGPQTTGEQYF. As DNA, the CDR3 is TGCGCCAGCAGCGCGGGACCCCAAACAACGGGCGAGCAGTACTTC.

The chain carries TRBV28 and TRBJ2-5; weak D call: TRBD2 (6 bases). CDR1 MDHEN and CDR2 SYDVKM come from the germline V gene. CDR3 length: 15 amino acids. Trimming took 5 bases from V and 5 from J, leaving 18 bases between them. DNA for the CDR3: TGTGCCAGCAGTCTCTCCCCCGGGACTTTGGAGACCCAGTACTTC. Its protein product is CASSLSPGTLETQYF.

The count of this clone is one. The chain is built from TRBV13 and TRBJ2-3; the D is unclear. The ends were cut back, 3 bases at V and 2 bases at J, with 12 bases in the middle. Germline lookup yields CDR1 PRHDT and CDR2 FYEKMQ (reference sequence). The CDR3 length is 15 residues. CDR3 DNA sequence: TGTGCCAGCAGCTTTCCCGGCAGCTACACAGATACGCAGTATTTT. Translating it yields CASSFPGSYTDTQYF.

This chain connects TRBV6-5 to TRBJ2-7; 8 nucleotides agree with TRBD2. J gave up 6 bases and V 0 bases, and 7 bases lay outside the gene matches. CDR3 length: 15 amino acids. CDR1 is MNHEY, CDR2 SVGAGI, per germline. CDR3 sequence reads: CASSYSKAGGSEQYF. CDR3 coding DNA: TGTGCCAGCAGTTACTCGAAGGCGGGGGGTAGCGAGCAGTACTTC.

The chain recombines TRBV7-3 with TRBJ2-3; no definite D call. V lost 1 base and J lost 2, with 10 bases in between. The germline V gene encodes CDR1 SGHTA and CDR2 FQGTGA. CDR3 length equals 15 residues. The CDR3 coding sequence is TGTGCCAGCAGCTTAAACCGTAAATCCACAGATACGCAGTATTTT. Residues: CASSLNRKSTDTQYF. Looking up the rest from reference TRBV7-3 and TRBJ2-3 gives the full variable domain: GAGVSQTPSNKVTEKGKYVELRCDPISGHTALYWYRQSLGQGPEFLIYFQGTGAADDSGLPNDRFFAVRPEGSVSTLKIQRTERGDSAVYLCASSLNRKSTDTQYFGPGTRLTVL.

The J gene is TRBJ2-7, the V gene TRBV30; D gene ambiguous. In germline, CDR1 is GTSNPN, CDR2 SVGIG (reference sequence). V was trimmed by 0 bases and J by 6 bases, leaving 12 bases between them. The CDR3 spans 13 residues. CDR3 sequence (DNA): TGTGCCTGGAGTGTACGTAGGTTTAGCGAGCAGTACTTC. Amino acid sequence: CAWSVRRFSEQYF.

The V call is TRBV6-5, the J call TRBJ2-7; D not certain. Germline CDR1 is MNHEY and CDR2 is SVGAGI. The CDR3 is 15 residues long. The germline V and J ends were trimmed by 2 bases and 2 bases, with 13 bases remaining between them. CDR3 amino acids: CASSYAGSITYEQYF. Here the CDR3 DNA reads TGTGCCAGCAGTTACGCCGGGTCTATTACCTACGAGCAGTACTTC.

The V gene is TRBV19, the J gene TRBJ1-4, with a possible D match to TRBD1 (6 bases). CDR1 LNHDA and CDR2 SQIVND come from the germline V gene (reference sequence). The CDR3 totals 15 residues. V lost 5 bases, J lost 7 bases, and 17 bases lay in between. This CDR3 reads CASSLRQGFGEKLFF. In nucleotides, the CDR3 is TGTGCCAGTAGTCTACGCCAGGGGTTTGGTGAAAAACTGTTTTTT.

DNA for the CDR3: TGTGCCAGTACTCCTCTTGAAGGGGTTGTTGGCTACACCTTC. This translates into CASTPLEGVVGYTF. The chain employs TRBV19 and TRBJ1-2, with D maybe TRBD1 (5 bases). CDR3 length: 14 residues. V dropped 7 bases and J dropped 7 bases, with 19 bases sitting between them. CDR1 and CDR2 (germline): LNHDA, SQIVND (reference sequence).

The V call is TRBV15, the J call TRBJ1-5; D gene unclear. Trimming took off 1 base at V and 6 bases at J, with 7 bases between the two ends. This CDR3 is built from 13 residues. The germline V gene encodes CDR1 LNHNV and CDR2 YYDKDF (reference sequence). The CDR3 here is CATSRGFGQPQHF. The CDR3 nucleotides read TGTGCCACCAGCAGAGGATTTGGTCAGCCCCAGCATTTT. Variable domain in full (rest from reference TRBV15 and TRBJ1-5): DAMVIQNPRYQVTQFGKPVTLSCSQTLNHNVMYWYQQKSSQAPKLLFHYYDKDFNNEADTPDNFQSRRPNTSFCFLDIRSPGLGDTAMYLCATSRGFGQPQHFGDGTRLSIL.

This chain joins TRBV19 and TRBJ2-5; 11 bases map to TRBD2. The CDR3 length is 15 residues. J lost 2 bases, V lost 5 bases, and 4 bases had no gene match. In germline, CDR1 is LNHDA, CDR2 SQIVND (reference sequence). The CDR3 DNA reads as TGTGCCAGTAGTTTGACTAGCGGGAAACAAGAGACCCAGTACTTC. Its translation: CASSLTSGKQETQYF.

V and J are TRBV6-5 and TRBJ1-4; tentatively, D is TRBD1 (5 bases). This CDR3 contains 14 residues. CDR1 is MNHEY, CDR2 SVGAGI, per germline. Trimming left V 6 bases short and J 5 bases short, with 13 bases between. CDR3 in DNA: TGTGCCAGCAGCCCCCAGTGGGGGAATGAAAAACTGTTTTTT. Amino acid sequence: CASSPQWGNEKLFF.

The gene calls are TRBV6-6 and TRBJ2-7; TRBD1 agrees at 8 bases. The junction had 1 base not matched to a gene; V was cut back by 6 bases and J by 3 bases. In germline, CDR1 is MNHNY, CDR2 SVGAGI (reference sequence). The length of the CDR3 is 12 residues. Here the CDR3 reads CASRDRDYEQYF. The DNA for the CDR3 is TGTGCCAGCAGGGACAGGGACTACGAGCAGTACTTC.

This clone was seen just once. J is TRBJ1-5 and V is TRBV2; 7 positions match TRBD1. The V gene's germline CDR1 is SNHLY and CDR2 FYNNEI. Trimming cost V 5 bases and J 2 bases; bases outside gene matches: 9. This CDR3 is 16 amino acids long. The CDR3 spells CASSFRQGIRNQPQHF. CDR3 nucleotides: TGTGCCAGCAGTTTTCGACAGGGAATTCGCAATCAGCCCCAGCATTTT.

The chain combines TRBV30 with TRBJ2-7, with 9 bases fitting TRBD2. The junction had 12 bases not matched to a gene; V was cut back by 1 base and J by 5 bases. Germline CDR1 and CDR2: GTSNPN and SVGIG (reference sequence). The CDR3 is 16 residues long. CDR3 sequence: CAWSDGSGGRANEQYF. In DNA form, the CDR3 reads TGTGCCTGGAGTGACGGTTCGGGCGGGAGGGCCAACGAGCAGTACTTC.

CDR3 sequence reads: CAWRRTGGTEAFF. The CDR3 DNA sequence: TGTGCCTGGAGGAGGACAGGGGGGACTGAAGCTTTCTTT. The chain recombines TRBV30 with TRBJ1-1, with 10 positions matching TRBD1. Germline-derived CDR1 and CDR2 are GTSNPN and SVGIG (reference sequence). The CDR3 is 13 amino acids. Germline trimming cut 3 bases from V and 5 bases from J; bases unmatched to any gene: 3.

The V gene is TRBV28, the J gene TRBJ2-3; weak D call: TRBD2 (6 bases). The CDR3 is 12 amino acids. Trimming took 2 bases from V and 10 from J, leaving 10 bases between them. The germline V gene has CDR1 MDHEN and CDR2 SYDVKM. The CDR3 reads CASSLVTGAQYF. The CDR3 DNA sequence: TGTGCCAGCAGTTTAGTTACGGGAGCGCAGTATTTT.

V is TRBV5-1 and J is TRBJ1-3; TRBD1 is a possible D gene (6 bases). CDR3 size: 14 residues. Looked up from germline, CDR1 is SGHRS and CDR2 is YFSETQ. V was pared by 0 bases and J by 4 bases, with 8 bases between. In DNA, the CDR3 is TGCGCCAGCAGCTTGGGGGGGCTCGGAAACACCATATATTTT. Its protein product is CASSLGGLGNTIYF.